These T cell receptor beta chains were read from a single sample in a study of blood T cell repertoires in COVID-19. The method was immunoSEQ multiplex PCR; TCRdb's version includes in-frame clones alone and lacks a portion of them. The sample carries fewer than 60,000 clones, roughly 79% recorded once. The sequencing input was peripheral blood. All receptors derive from a man aged 60-69 years with acute or convalescent COVID-19. The CDR3 runs from the conserved cysteine through the conserved F or W. D genes are given only for firm matches. Only part of the rows carry a size: once, few, many, or a class if the clone is expanded.

size: once; V: TRBV19; J: TRBJ1-2; D: TRBD1; DNA: TGTGCCAGTAGCCGACAGGGGTCAGCTAACTATGGCTACACCTTC; CDR3: CASSRQGSANYGYTF
size: once; V: TRBV19; J: TRBJ2-5; D: TRBD2; DNA: TGTGCCAGTAATTTGCGGGGGGGCTGGCAAGAGACCCAGTACTTC; CDR3: CASNLRGGWQETQYF
size: -; V: TRBV2; J: TRBJ1-1; D: -; DNA: TGTGCCAGCAAGATACAGGCGAACTTCCCTGAAGCTTTCTTT; CDR3: CASKIQANFPEAFF
size: -; V: TRBV7-8; J: TRBJ2-1; D: -; DNA: TGTGCCAGCAGCTTAATTGCGGACACTTACAATGAGCAGTTCTTC; CDR3: CASSLIADTYNEQFF
size: -; V: TRBV9; J: TRBJ2-5; D: -; DNA: TGTGCCAGCAGCGCTCGTGGGGCGAAAGGAGAGACCCAGTACTTC; CDR3: CASSARGAKGETQYF
size: -; V: TRBV24-1; J: TRBJ2-2; D: -; DNA: TGTGCCACCAGTGATCCCGGGACAATAGGCACCGGGGAGCTGTTTTTT; CDR3: CATSDPGTIGTGELFF
size: -; V: TRBV9; J: TRBJ1-2; D: -; DNA: TGTGCCAGCAGCGGGACAGACTATGGCTACACCTTC; CDR3: CASSGTDYGYTF
size: -; V: TRBV18; J: TRBJ2-7; D: TRBD1; DNA: TGTGCCAGCTCTACAGGGGGTCGCAACTACGAGCAGTACTTC; CDR3: CASSTGGRNYEQYF
size: -; V: TRBV6-5; J: TRBJ1-2; D: -; DNA: TGTGCCAGCAGTTACAACGGGAGGCAGGGCTACACCTTC; CDR3: CASSYNGRQGYTF
size: -; V: TRBV7-2; J: TRBJ2-5; D: -; DNA: TGTGCCAGCAGCTTAATCACGGTGGAGACCCAGTACTTC; CDR3: CASSLITVETQYF
size: few; V: TRBV10-2; J: TRBJ2-7; D: -; DNA: TGCTCTAGTGGGGGGGGCTGGTACGAGCAGTACTTC; CDR3: CSSGGGWYEQYF
size: -; V: TRBV11-2; J: TRBJ2-1; D: TRBD1; DNA: TGTGCCAGCAGCGACCCAGGGGGTAATGAGCAGTTCTTC; CDR3: CASSDPGGNEQFF
size: -; V: TRBV5-6; J: TRBJ1-4; D: -; DNA: TGTGCCAGCAGCTCGACGGGACAAACCACTAATGAAAAACTGTTTTTT; CDR3: CASSSTGQTTNEKLFF
size: -; V: TRBV12-3/TRBV12-4; J: TRBJ1-4; D: TRBD1; DNA: TGTGCCAGCCTCAGGGGGCTGGGGGAAAAACTGTTTTTT; CDR3: CASLRGLGEKLFF
size: -; V: TRBV23-1; J: TRBJ2-5; D: -; DNA: TGCGCCAGCAGTCAATCCGGAGAGACCCAGTACTTC; CDR3: CASSQSGETQYF
size: -; V: TRBV6-5; J: TRBJ1-2; D: TRBD1; DNA: TGTGCCAGCAGTTGGGACAGGGGGCGCCCCGGTGGCTACACCTTC; CDR3: CASSWDRGRPGGYTF
size: -; V: TRBV9; J: TRBJ2-7; D: TRBD1; DNA: TGTGCCAGCAGCGCCTCCCCCGGACAGGGGGCCTACGAGCAGTACTTC; CDR3: CASSASPGQGAYEQYF
size: -; V: TRBV2; J: TRBJ1-2; D: -; DNA: TGTGCCAGCACCCTGCGGGAGGGTGGCTACACCTTC; CDR3: CASTLREGGYTF
size: once; V: TRBV7-3; J: TRBJ1-5; D: -; DNA: TGTGCCAGCAGCTCGAATCAGCCCCAGCATTTT; CDR3: CASSSNQPQHF
size: few; V: TRBV28; J: TRBJ1-1; D: -; DNA: TGTGCCAGCAGTTTAGGACAGAACACTGAAGCTTTCTTT; CDR3: CASSLGQNTEAFF
size: few; V: TRBV28; J: TRBJ2-7; D: TRBD2; DNA: TGTGCCAGCTCCACCGGGGGGGCTAAATACGAGCAGTACTTC; CDR3: CASSTGGAKYEQYF
size: few; V: TRBV11-1; J: TRBJ2-1; D: -; DNA: TGTGCCAGCAGTTCGGACAGCGGCCTATCCTTCTTC; CDR3: CASSSDSGLSFF
size: -; V: TRBV7-9; J: TRBJ1-1; D: -; DNA: TGTGCCAGCAGCTTAGACACGAACACTGAAGCTTTCTTT; CDR3: CASSLDTNTEAFF
size: -; V: TRBV24-1; J: TRBJ1-2; D: -; DNA: TGTGCCACCAGTGATTCCTCTGGAAGGGGGGGTAACTATGGCTACACCTTC; CDR3: CATSDSSGRGGNYGYTF
size: -; V: TRBV9; J: TRBJ2-4; D: TRBD2; DNA: TGTGCCAGCAGCGCTAGCGGGGGCAAAAACATTCAGTACTTC; CDR3: CASSASGGKNIQYF
size: -; V: TRBV9; J: TRBJ1-2; D: -; DNA: TGTGCCAGCAGCGTAGACCCGGGAGGTGGCTACACCTTC; CDR3: CASSVDPGGGYTF
size: -; V: TRBV7-3; J: TRBJ2-5; D: TRBD2; DNA: TGTGCCAGCGCTCCGGGACTAGTAGGCCAAGAGACCCAGTACTTC; CDR3: CASAPGLVGQETQYF
size: -; V: TRBV5-1; J: TRBJ2-3; D: TRBD1; DNA: TGCGCCAGCAGCCCAGGGGGCGTTTCAGATACGCAGTATTTT; CDR3: CASSPGGVSDTQYF
size: -; V: TRBV18; J: TRBJ1-1; D: -; DNA: TGTGCCAGCCTCAGGGAGGCGAACACTGAAGCTTTCTTT; CDR3: CASLREANTEAFF
size: -; V: TRBV12-5; J: TRBJ2-7; D: TRBD2; DNA: TGTGCTAGTGGCCGGGGGGGGGATAGCTCCTACGAGCAGTACTTC; CDR3: CASGRGGDSSYEQYF
size: -; V: TRBV6-5; J: TRBJ1-6; D: TRBD1; DNA: TGTGCCAGCAGTTCCTCGGGACAGGGGGAGTCACCCCTCCACTTT; CDR3: CASSSSGQGESPLHF
size: -; V: TRBV24-1; J: TRBJ1-2; D: -; DNA: TGTGCCAGTTTCCCCCCAGGGGACGGCTACACCTTC; CDR3: CASFPPGDGYTF
size: -; V: TRBV29-1; J: TRBJ1-2; D: -; DNA: TGCAGCGTGCGGGATGGGTTCAGGCACTATGGCTACACCTTC; CDR3: CSVRDGFRHYGYTF
size: -; V: TRBV2; J: TRBJ2-1; D: -; DNA: TGTGCCAGCAGTCGTACCTCACCTAACAATGAGCAGTTCTTC; CDR3: CASSRTSPNNEQFF
size: -; V: TRBV30; J: TRBJ1-3; D: TRBD1; DNA: TGTGCCTGGAGTACCGGGACAGGGGGAAACACCATATATTTT; CDR3: CAWSTGTGGNTIYF
size: -; V: TRBV28; J: TRBJ2-7; D: -; DNA: TGTGCCAGCAGTCAAGACAGAGACTTAATCGAGCAGTACTTC; CDR3: CASSQDRDLIEQYF
size: -; V: TRBV6-2/TRBV6-3; J: TRBJ2-1; D: TRBD2; DNA: TGTGCCAGCAGTCTAGCGGGATACGGGGAGCAGTTCTTC; CDR3: CASSLAGYGEQFF
size: -; V: TRBV18; J: TRBJ1-2; D: TRBD1; DNA: TGTGCCAGCTCAACCCGACAGGGGGGGGCCTATGGCTACACCTTC; CDR3: CASSTRQGGAYGYTF
size: -; V: TRBV27; J: TRBJ2-3; D: -; DNA: TGTGCCAGCAGCTCTATGTTTCAGGATAAACCGCAGTATTTT; CDR3: CASSSMFQDKPQYF
size: -; V: TRBV7-3; J: TRBJ1-2; D: TRBD1; DNA: TGTGCCAGCAGCTTAGACAGGGGTGGTAACTATGGCTACACCTTC; CDR3: CASSLDRGGNYGYTF
size: -; V: TRBV24-1; J: TRBJ2-1; D: TRBD1; DNA: TGTGCCACCAGTGACGACAGGGGCTCGAACTCCTACAATGAGCAGTTCTTC; CDR3: CATSDDRGSNSYNEQFF
size: once; V: TRBV7-9; J: TRBJ1-3; D: -; DNA: TGTGCCAGCAGCTTAGGTCGGGGAGCTGGAAACACCATATATTTT; CDR3: CASSLGRGAGNTIYF
size: -; V: TRBV5-1; J: TRBJ2-7; D: -; DNA: TGCGCCAGCAGCGGACTACAGGGGAACTACGAGCAGTACTTC; CDR3: CASSGLQGNYEQYF
size: few; V: TRBV6-5; J: TRBJ1-2; D: TRBD1; DNA: TGTGCCAGCAGTTACGATCGGCAGGGGGTTGGCTACACCTTC; CDR3: CASSYDRQGVGYTF
size: -; V: TRBV18; J: TRBJ1-4; D: TRBD1; DNA: TGTGCCAGCTCACCGGGACAGGGTAATGAAAAACTGTTTTTT; CDR3: CASSPGQGNEKLFF
size: once; V: TRBV6-5; J: TRBJ2-7; D: TRBD2; DNA: TGTGCCAGCCGGGTTAATAGCGGGGTGCCCTACGAGCAGTACTTC; CDR3: CASRVNSGVPYEQYF
size: few; V: TRBV5-3; J: TRBJ1-6; D: TRBD1; DNA: TGTGCCAGAAGCTTAAGGACAGGGGGACCCTATTCACCCCTCCACTTT; CDR3: CARSLRTGGPYSPLHF
size: -; V: TRBV29-1; J: TRBJ1-4; D: -; DNA: TGCAGCGTTAAAGGGGGAGCTAATGAAAAACTGTTTTTT; CDR3: CSVKGGANEKLFF
size: -; V: TRBV2; J: TRBJ2-5; D: -; DNA: TGTGCCAGTTCTCGAGAGACCCAGTACTTC; CDR3: CASSRETQYF
size: -; V: TRBV30; J: TRBJ2-5; D: -; DNA: TGTGCCTGGAGGAGGGGGGGAGAAGGGGAGACCCAGTACTTC; CDR3: CAWRRGGEGETQYF
size: -; V: TRBV6-5; J: TRBJ1-5; D: TRBD1; DNA: TGTGCCAGTCGTGACAGGGGAGTGGGTCCCCAGCATTTT; CDR3: CASRDRGVGPQHF
size: once; V: TRBV12-3/TRBV12-4; J: TRBJ2-5; D: -; DNA: TGTGCCAGCAGTTTAAGTCAGGAGACCCAGTACTTC; CDR3: CASSLSQETQYF
size: -; V: TRBV6-5; J: TRBJ1-3; D: -; DNA: TGTGCCTTAAAGCCGGGGGGCACAGGAAACACCATATATTTT; CDR3: CALKPGGTGNTIYF
size: -; V: TRBV24-1; J: TRBJ2-2; D: -; DNA: TGTGCCACGAGTAACAGGAACACCGGGGAGCTGTTTTTT; CDR3: CATSNRNTGELFF
size: few; V: TRBV29-1; J: TRBJ1-2; D: -; DNA: TGCAGCGTCGGAGCGGGGGCGGACTATGGCTACACCTTC; CDR3: CSVGAGADYGYTF
size: -; V: TRBV27; J: TRBJ2-5; D: -; DNA: TGTGCCAGCAGGACCCTCCGAGGGCAAGAGACCCAGTACTTC; CDR3: CASRTLRGQETQYF
size: once; V: TRBV13; J: TRBJ2-3; D: -; DNA: TGTGCCAGCAGCTTAAGGCAGGGGGGAGATACGCAGTATTTT; CDR3: CASSLRQGGDTQYF
size: -; V: TRBV6-5; J: TRBJ1-2; D: TRBD1; DNA: TGTGCCAGCAGGGTGGACAGGGGGCACTATGGCTACACCTTC; CDR3: CASRVDRGHYGYTF
size: -; V: TRBV27; J: TRBJ2-1; D: TRBD1; DNA: TGTGCCAGCACCGACAGGGGAGGAAAAAATGAGCAGTTCTTC; CDR3: CASTDRGGKNEQFF